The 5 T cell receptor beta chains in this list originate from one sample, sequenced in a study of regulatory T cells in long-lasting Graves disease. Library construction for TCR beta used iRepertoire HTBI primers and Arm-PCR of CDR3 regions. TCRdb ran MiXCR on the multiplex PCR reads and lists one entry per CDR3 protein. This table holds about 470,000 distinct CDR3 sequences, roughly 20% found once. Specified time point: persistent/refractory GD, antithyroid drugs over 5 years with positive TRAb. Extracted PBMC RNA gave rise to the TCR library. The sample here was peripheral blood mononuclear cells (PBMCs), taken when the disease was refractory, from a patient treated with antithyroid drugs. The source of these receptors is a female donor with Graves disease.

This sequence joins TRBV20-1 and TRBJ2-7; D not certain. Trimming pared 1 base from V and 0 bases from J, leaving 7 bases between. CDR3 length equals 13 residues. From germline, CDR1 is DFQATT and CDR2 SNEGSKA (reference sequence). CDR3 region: CSARGPVSYEQYF. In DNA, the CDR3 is TGCAGTGCTAGAGGCCCGGTCTCCTACGAGCAGTACTTC.

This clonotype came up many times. The CDR3 reads CASSLLQSGPKYEQYF. The CDR3 DNA reads as TGCGCCAGCAGCTTGCTCCAGAGCGGTCCAAAGTACGAGCAGTACTTC. This chain links TRBV5-1 with TRBJ2-7; possible D gene TRBD2, 5 bases. Germline V gives CDR1 SGHRS, CDR2 YFSETQ. Deletions cut 1 base from V and 4 bases from J, with 18 bases between. This CDR3 has 16 residues.

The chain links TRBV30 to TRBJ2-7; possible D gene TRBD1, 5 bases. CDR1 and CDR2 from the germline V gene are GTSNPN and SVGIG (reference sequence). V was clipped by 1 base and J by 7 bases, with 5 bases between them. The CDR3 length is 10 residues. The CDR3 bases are TGTGCCTGGAGTGAGGGGGAGCAGTACTTC. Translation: CAWSEGEQYF.

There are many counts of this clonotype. This CDR3 is CATSRANTEAFF. The CDR3 nucleotides are TGTGCCACCAGCAGAGCGAACACTGAAGCTTTCTTT. V is TRBV15 and J is TRBJ1-1, with D unclear. This CDR3 is built from 12 residues. V was pared by 1 base and J by 1 base, with 1 base between. The germline gives CDR1 LNHNV, CDR2 YYDKDF (reference sequence).

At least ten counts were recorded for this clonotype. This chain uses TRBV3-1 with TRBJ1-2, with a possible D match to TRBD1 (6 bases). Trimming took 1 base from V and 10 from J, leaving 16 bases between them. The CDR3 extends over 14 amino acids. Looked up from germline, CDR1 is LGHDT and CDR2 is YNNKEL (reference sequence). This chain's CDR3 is CASSQAGGLGAYTF. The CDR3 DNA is TGTGCCAGCAGCCAAGCCGGGGGGCTCGGAGCCTACACCTTC.